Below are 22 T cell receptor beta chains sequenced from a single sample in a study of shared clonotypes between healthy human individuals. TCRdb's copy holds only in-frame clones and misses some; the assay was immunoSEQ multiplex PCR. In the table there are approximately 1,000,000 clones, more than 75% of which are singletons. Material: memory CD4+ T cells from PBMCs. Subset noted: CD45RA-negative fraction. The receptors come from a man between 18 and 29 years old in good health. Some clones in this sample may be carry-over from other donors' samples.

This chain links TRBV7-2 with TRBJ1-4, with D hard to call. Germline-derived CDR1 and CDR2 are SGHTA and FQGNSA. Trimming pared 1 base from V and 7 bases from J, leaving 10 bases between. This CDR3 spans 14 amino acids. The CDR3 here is CASSLEPNSEKLFF. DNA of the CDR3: TGTGCCAGCAGCTTAGAGCCTAACAGTGAAAAACTGTTTTTT.

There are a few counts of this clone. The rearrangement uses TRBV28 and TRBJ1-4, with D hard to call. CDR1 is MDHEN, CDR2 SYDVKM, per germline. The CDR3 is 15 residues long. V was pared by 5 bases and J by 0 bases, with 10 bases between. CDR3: CASSSHTATNEKLFF. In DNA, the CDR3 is TGTGCCAGCAGTAGCCACACAGCAACTAATGAAAAACTGTTTTTT. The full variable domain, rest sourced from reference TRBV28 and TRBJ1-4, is DVKVTQSSRYLVKRTGEKVFLECVQDMDHENMFWYRQDPGLGLRLIYFSYDVKMKEKGDIPEGYSVSREKKERFSLILESASTNQTSMYLCASSSHTATNEKLFFGSGTQLSVL.

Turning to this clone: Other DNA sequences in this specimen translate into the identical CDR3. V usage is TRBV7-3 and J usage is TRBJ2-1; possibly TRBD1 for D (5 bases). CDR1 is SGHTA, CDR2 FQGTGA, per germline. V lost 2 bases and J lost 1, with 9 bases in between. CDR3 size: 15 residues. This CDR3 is CASSLQGRSYNEQFF. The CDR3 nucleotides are TGTGCCAGCAGCTTACAGGGAAGGTCCTACAATGAGCAGTTCTTC.

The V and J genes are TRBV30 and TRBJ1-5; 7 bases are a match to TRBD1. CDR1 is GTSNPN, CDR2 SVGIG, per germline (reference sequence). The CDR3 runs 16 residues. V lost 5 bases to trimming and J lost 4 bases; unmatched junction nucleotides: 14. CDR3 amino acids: CAWAWKGASVNQPQHF. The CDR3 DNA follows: TGTGCCTGGGCCTGGAAGGGGGCAAGTGTAAATCAGCCCCAGCATTTT.

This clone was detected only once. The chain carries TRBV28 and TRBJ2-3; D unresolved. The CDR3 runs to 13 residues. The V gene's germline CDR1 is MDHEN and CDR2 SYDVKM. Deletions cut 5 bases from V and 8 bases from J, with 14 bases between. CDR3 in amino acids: CASSRQPQATQYF. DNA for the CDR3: TGTGCCAGCAGTCGCCAACCCCAGGCTACGCAGTATTTT.

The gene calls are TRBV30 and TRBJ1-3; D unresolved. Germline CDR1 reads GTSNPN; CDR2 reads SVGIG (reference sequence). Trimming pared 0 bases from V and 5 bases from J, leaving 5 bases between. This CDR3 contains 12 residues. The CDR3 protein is CAWSVSRNTIYF. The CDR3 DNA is TGTGCCTGGAGTGTATCCCGAAACACCATATATTTT.

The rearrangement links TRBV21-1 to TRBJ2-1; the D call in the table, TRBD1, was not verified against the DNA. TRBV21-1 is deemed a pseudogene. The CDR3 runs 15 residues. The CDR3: CASSTHAGALNEQFF. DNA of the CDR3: TGTGCCAGCAGCACCCACGCAGGGGCGCTGAATGAGCAGTTCTTC.

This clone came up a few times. The DNA of the CDR3 is TGCGCCAGCAGCTTGGGGGAAAACAATCAGCCCCAGCATTTT. This codes for CASSLGENNQPQHF. V and J are TRBV5-1 and TRBJ1-5, with D hard to call. The CDR3 consists of 14 residues. The germline gives CDR1 SGHRS, CDR2 YFSETQ. V dropped 0 bases and J dropped 3 bases, with 7 bases sitting between them.

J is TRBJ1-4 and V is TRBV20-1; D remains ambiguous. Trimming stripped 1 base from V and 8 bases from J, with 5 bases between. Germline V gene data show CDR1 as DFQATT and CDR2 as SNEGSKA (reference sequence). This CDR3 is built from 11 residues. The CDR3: CSARVPEKLFF. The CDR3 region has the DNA TGCAGTGCTAGAGTGCCCGAAAAACTGTTTTTT.

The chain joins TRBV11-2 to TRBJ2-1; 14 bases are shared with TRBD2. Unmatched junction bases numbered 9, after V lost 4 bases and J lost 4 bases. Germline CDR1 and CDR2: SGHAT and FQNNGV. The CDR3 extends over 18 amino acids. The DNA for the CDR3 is TGTGCCAGCAGCTCTCCGACTAGCGGGAGGGCCCAATACAATGAGCAGTTCTTC. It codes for CASSSPTSGRAQYNEQFF.

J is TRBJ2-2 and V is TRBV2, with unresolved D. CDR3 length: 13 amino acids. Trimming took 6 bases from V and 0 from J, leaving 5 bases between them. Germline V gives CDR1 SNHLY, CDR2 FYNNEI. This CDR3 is CASSRSNTGELFF. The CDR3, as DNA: TGTGCCAGCAGCAGGTCGAACACCGGGGAGCTGTTTTTT.

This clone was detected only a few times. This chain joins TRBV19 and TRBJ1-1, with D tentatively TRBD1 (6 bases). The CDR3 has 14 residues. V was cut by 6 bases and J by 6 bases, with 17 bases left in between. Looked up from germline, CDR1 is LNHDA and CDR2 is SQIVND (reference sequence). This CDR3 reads CASRETGGSAEAFF. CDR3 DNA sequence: TGTGCCAGTAGAGAGACAGGTGGATCCGCTGAAGCTTTCTTT.

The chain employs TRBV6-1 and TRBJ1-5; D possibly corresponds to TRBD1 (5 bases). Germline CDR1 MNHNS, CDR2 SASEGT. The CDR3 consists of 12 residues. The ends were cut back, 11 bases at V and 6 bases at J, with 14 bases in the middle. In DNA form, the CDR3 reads TGTGCCTGCGTTACCGGGGGTCAGCCCCAGCATTTT. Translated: CACVTGGQPQHF.

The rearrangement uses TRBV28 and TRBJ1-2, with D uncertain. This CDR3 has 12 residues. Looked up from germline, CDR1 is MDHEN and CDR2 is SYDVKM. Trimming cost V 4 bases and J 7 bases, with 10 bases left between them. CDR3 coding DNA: TGTGCCAGCAGTTCGGTGGTTGGTGGCTACACCTTC. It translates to CASSSVVGGYTF.

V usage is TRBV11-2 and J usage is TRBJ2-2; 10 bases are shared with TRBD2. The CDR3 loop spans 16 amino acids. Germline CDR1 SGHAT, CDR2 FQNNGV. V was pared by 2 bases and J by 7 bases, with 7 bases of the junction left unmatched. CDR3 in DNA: TGTGCCAGCAGCTTAAGCGGGAGGGCCGGATACGGGGAGCTGTTTTTT. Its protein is CASSLSGRAGYGELFF.

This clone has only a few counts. CDR3 amino acids: CASSAELGSYNEQFF. DNA for the CDR3: TGTGCCAGCAGCGCCGAACTAGGCTCCTACAATGAGCAGTTCTTC. The rearrangement joins TRBV6-4 to TRBJ2-1; possibly TRBD2 for D (5 bases). CDR1 is MRHNA, CDR2 SNTAGT, per germline. The CDR3 consists of 15 residues. V dropped 6 bases and J dropped 0 bases, with 12 bases sitting between them.

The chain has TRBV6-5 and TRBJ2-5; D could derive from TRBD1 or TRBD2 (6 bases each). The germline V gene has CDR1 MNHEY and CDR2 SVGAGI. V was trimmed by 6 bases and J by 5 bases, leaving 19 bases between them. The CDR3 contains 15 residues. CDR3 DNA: TGTGCCAGCAGGCCAAGACTAGGGGGTAGTGAGACCCAGTACTTC. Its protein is CASRPRLGGSETQYF.

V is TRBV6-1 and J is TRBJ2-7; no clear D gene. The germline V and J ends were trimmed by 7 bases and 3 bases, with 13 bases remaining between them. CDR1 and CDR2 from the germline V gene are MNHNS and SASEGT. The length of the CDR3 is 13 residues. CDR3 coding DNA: TGTGCCAGCAAGGTGGCTAGAGTCTACGAGCAGTACTTC. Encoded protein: CASKVARVYEQYF.

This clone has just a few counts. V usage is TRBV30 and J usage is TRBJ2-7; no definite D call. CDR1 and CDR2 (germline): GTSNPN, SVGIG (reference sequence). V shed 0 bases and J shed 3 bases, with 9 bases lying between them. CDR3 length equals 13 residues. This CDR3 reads CAWSVDFNYEQYF. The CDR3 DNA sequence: TGTGCCTGGAGTGTAGACTTCAACTACGAGCAGTACTTC.

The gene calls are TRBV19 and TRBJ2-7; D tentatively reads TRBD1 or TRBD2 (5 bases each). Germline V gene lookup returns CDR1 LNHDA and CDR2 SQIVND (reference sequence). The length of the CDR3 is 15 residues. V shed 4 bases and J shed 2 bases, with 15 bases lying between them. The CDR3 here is CASSKGTELPYEQYF. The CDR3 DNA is TGTGCCAGTAGTAAAGGGACGGAACTACCCTACGAGCAGTACTTC.

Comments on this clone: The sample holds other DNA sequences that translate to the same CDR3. CDR3 loop: CASSGTGGYQPQHF. CDR3 DNA sequence: TGTGCCAGCAGCGGGACCGGCGGGTACCAGCCCCAGCATTTT. The chain joins TRBV2 to TRBJ1-5; D is possibly TRBD1 (5 bases). The germline gives CDR1 SNHLY, CDR2 FYNNEI. The CDR3 extends over 14 amino acids. V lost 6 bases and J lost 7, with 16 bases in between.

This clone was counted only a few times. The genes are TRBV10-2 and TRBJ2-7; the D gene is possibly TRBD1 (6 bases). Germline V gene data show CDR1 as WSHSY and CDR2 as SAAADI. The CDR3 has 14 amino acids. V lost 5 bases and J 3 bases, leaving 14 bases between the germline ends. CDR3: CASSHGTLGYEQYF. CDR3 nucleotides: TGCGCCAGCAGTCACGGGACACTCGGCTACGAGCAGTACTTC.